This T cell receptor (beta chain) came from a study of cytomegalovirus exposure and HLA in healthy donors. Overall study findings and caveats: Sequencing artifact likely explains a cluster of highly shared sequence variants.

About this clone itself: What it recognizes is unknown.

Use of 60 Vbeta and 13 Jbeta primers characterized the PCR. The data were produced by immunoSEQ multiplex PCR, yet TCRdb's version contains in-frame clones alone and is incomplete. The sample has 200,000 to 250,000 clones, about 80% seen once. The sample comprised PBMCs. This sequence was found in a woman aged 55 to 70 in good health and CMV-seropositive.

The CDR3 reads CASTSYGYTF. In nucleotides, the CDR3 is TGTGCCAGCACTTCTTATGGCTACACCTTC. The V gene is TRBV6-1, the J gene TRBJ1-2; unclear D gene. Germline V gives CDR1 MNHNS, CDR2 SASEGT. Trimming left V 7 bases short and J 5 bases short, with 5 bases between. The CDR3 spans 10 residues.